This T cell receptor (beta chain) derives from a study of OX40 agonist ivuxolimab in advanced cancers. This clone was seen a few times. The method was immunoSEQ multiplex PCR; TCRdb's version includes in-frame clones alone and lacks a portion of them. Among 30,000 to 45,000 clones, about 89% were seen once, and the ten largest hold about 30%. The length of the CDR3 is 14 residues. In germline, CDR1 is SGHRS, CDR2 YFSETQ. V gave up 0 bases and J gave up 1 base, with 5 bases separating them. The sequence was obtained from an adult with an advanced solid tumor such as melanoma, head and neck, liver or kidney cancer. The chain links TRBV5-1 to TRBJ1-5; unclear D gene. The material sequenced was CD4+ or CD8+ T cells sorted from blood, taken in a trial of the OX40 agonist ivuxolimab. The CDR3 DNA sequence: TGCGCCAGCAGCTTGGAGGGCAGCAATCAGCCCCAGCATTTT. This sequence encodes CASSLEGSNQPQHF.